These 10 T cell receptor beta chains originate from one sample sequenced in a study of breast tumors, draining lymph nodes, adjacent tissues (dated by TCRdb to the mid-2010s). Library method: multiplex PCR. The sequencer was an Illumina HiSeq 2000. Starting from the raw public reads, TCRdb applied fastp trimming at Q25, assembled clones with MiXCR and retained in-frame beta chains. CDR3 protein duplicates are merged, each entry listing the most common genes and DNA. In this sample the table shows more than 30,000 distinct CDR3 sequences, about 60% of which occur a single time. The ten largest clonotypes hold over 15% of the sample. The sample comprised breast tumor tissue. The receptors derive from a female donor with breast cancer. Some clones in this sample may be carry-over from other donors' samples.

The chain employs TRBV5-1 and TRBJ2-7, with TRBD1 matching over 12 bases. Trimming cost V 1 base and J 7 bases; bases outside gene matches: 6. The CDR3 sequence is 15 residues long. Germline values: CDR1 SGHRS, CDR2 YFSETQ. The CDR3 here is CASSLTGQGAREQYF. The CDR3 DNA reads as TGCGCCAGCAGCTTGACGGGACAGGGGGCGCGGGAGCAGTACTTC. Supplemented by reference TRBV5-1 and TRBJ2-7, the full variable domain reads KAGVTQTPRYLIKTRGQQVTLSCSPISGHRSVSWYQQTPGQGLQFLFEYFSETQRNKGNFPGRFSGRQFSNSRSEMNVSTLELGDSALYLCASSLTGQGAREQYFGPGTRLTVT.

V is TRBV5-1 and J is TRBJ1-1; D possibly corresponds to TRBD1 (6 bases). CDR3 size: 15 residues. CDR1 and CDR2 (germline): SGHRS, YFSETQ. Trimming shortened V by 0 bases and J by 3 bases, and 12 bases separated the two germline ends. CDR3 bases: TGCGCCAGCAGCTTGGAACAGGGAGAGTACACTGAAGCTTTCTTT. Protein product: CASSLEQGEYTEAFF.

The chain links TRBV20-1 to TRBJ2-7; 9 bases are shared with TRBD2. The germline CDR1 and CDR2 sequences are DFQATT and SNEGSKA (reference sequence). This CDR3 spans 14 amino acids. Trimming at V came to 3 bases and at J to 0 bases, leaving 3 bases not matched to a gene. CDR3 residues: CSASSGSLSYEQYF. For the CDR3, the DNA is TGCAGTGCTAGTAGCGGGAGCCTCTCCTACGAGCAGTACTTC.

This clonotype rates as medium-sized. This sequence joins TRBV27 and TRBJ1-4; 8 bases align to TRBD1. The V gene end was trimmed by 5 bases and the J gene end by 6 bases; junction bases not matched to a gene: 11. CDR1 MNHEY and CDR2 SMNVEV come from the germline V gene (reference sequence). The CDR3 is made up of 16 amino acids. DNA of the CDR3: TGTGCCAGCAGTCCTATGCTCAGGGGGCTGGATGAAAAACTGTTTTTT. Protein: CASSPMLRGLDEKLFF.

J is TRBJ2-7 and V is TRBV5-1, with a tentative D call TRBD1 (5 bases). From germline, CDR1 is SGHRS and CDR2 YFSETQ. V was cut by 0 bases and J by 5 bases, with 15 bases left in between. This CDR3 has 15 residues. This chain's CDR3 is CASSLDGAGFDEQYF. Here the CDR3 DNA reads TGCGCCAGCAGCTTGGATGGGGCAGGGTTTGACGAGCAGTACTTC.

J is TRBJ2-2 and V is TRBV2; TRBD1 agrees at 8 bases. Germline V gene lookup returns CDR1 SNHLY and CDR2 FYNNEI. The CDR3 is 15 amino acids. J gave up 6 bases and V 4 bases, and 7 bases lay outside the gene matches. The chain's CDR3 is CASSVDRGISGELFF. The CDR3 DNA follows: TGTGCCAGCAGTGTAGACAGGGGAATTTCCGGGGAGCTGTTTTTT.

This clonotype is labeled medium-sized. The chain joins TRBV10-3 to TRBJ2-3; 11 positions agree with TRBD1. The CDR3 runs to 14 residues. After removal of 6 bases from V and 3 bases from J, the junction contained 2 bases not matched to a gene. Germline loops: CDR1 ENHRY, CDR2 SYGVKD. DNA for the CDR3: TGTGCCATCAGCCGGGACAGGGGGACAGATACGCAGTATTTT. Protein: CAISRDRGTDTQYF.

The chain links TRBV9 to TRBJ1-6; unclear D gene. The germline V gene has CDR1 SGDLS and CDR2 YYNGEE. The CDR3 runs 14 residues. Trimming stripped 4 bases from V and 18 bases from J, with 23 bases between. The CDR3: CASSSRDIYNSPHF. The CDR3 DNA reads as TGTGCCAGCAGCTCGCGAGACATTTATAATTCACCCCACTTT.

This clonotype has a single count. The V gene is TRBV19, the J gene TRBJ1-6, with no clear D. The V gene lost 4 bases and the J gene lost 8 bases, with 12 bases spanning the gap. Germline CDR1 is LNHDA and CDR2 is SQIVND (reference sequence). The CDR3 spans 14 residues. CDR3: CASSKLPEDSPLHF. In nucleotides, the CDR3 is TGTGCCAGTAGTAAGCTTCCAGAGGATTCACCCCTCCACTTT.

A few counts support this clonotype. With a much larger clone just one base away, this may be a read error. The chain couples TRBV5-4 to TRBJ2-3; no reliable D call. The CDR3 loop spans 15 amino acids. Trimming took 2 bases from V and 9 from J, leaving 19 bases between them. CDR1 and CDR2 from the germline V gene are SGHNT and YYREEE (reference sequence). The CDR3, as DNA: TGTGCCAGCAGCTTTTATCTGGCTCAAAAAGGAACGCAGTATTTT. Translated, it gives CASSFYLAQKGTQYF.